This T cell receptor beta chain was sequenced for a study of monozygotic twins with inflammatory bowel disease. Regarding the study as a whole: A reduction in TCRbeta diversity (inverse Simpson) was seen in IBD patients relative to healthy co-twins.

The RNA usage for each TCR library was roughly 3.5 ug of total RNA. TCRdb re-called the 5' RACE reads and shows each CDR3 protein once, DNA omitted. The sample's table shows about 300,000 distinct CDR3 sequences. CDR3 size: 14 residues. Germline CDR1 and CDR2: SGHRS and YFSETQ. As to this clonotype: Its specificity is unknown.

This TCR was sampled from a human donor with ulcerative colitis or Crohn's disease, or a healthy co-twin of an affected twin (not recorded which). The sample taken for sequencing was blood. This chain connects TRBV5-1 to TRBJ2-1. CDR3 protein: CASNMGGSYNEQFF.